Each of the 30 T cell receptor beta chains below was sequenced from the same sample in a study of early T cells in non-severe SARS-CoV-2 infection. TCRdb re-called the 5' RACE reads through MiXCR, storing one row per CDR3 protein. This sample yields 30,000 to 45,000 distinct CDR3 sequences, of which 4.5% to 7% are seen a single time; 4% to 4.5% belongs to the top ten. The starting material was whole blood, obtained at baseline. These receptors came from an adult who was a healthcare worker with PCR-confirmed SARS-CoV-2 infection or an uninfected control (not recorded which).

This chain joins TRBV4-1 and TRBJ2-3; TRBD2 agrees at 12 bases. This CDR3 is built from 19 residues. The junction had 7 bases not matched to a gene; V was cut back by 0 bases and J by 0 bases. The germline V gene has CDR1 MGHRA and CDR2 YSYEKL. CDR3 amino acids: CASSQDRSLAGGSTDTQYF. In DNA, the CDR3 is TGCGCCAGCAGCCAAGATCGGTCACTAGCGGGGGGAAGCACAGATACGCAGTATTTT.

Concerning this clonotype: The junction shows a germline mismatch at one end, possibly a read error. J is TRBJ2-7 and V is TRBV29-1, with 8 bases aligning to TRBD2. The germline V gene has CDR1 SQVTM and CDR2 ANQGSEA. There are 15 residues in the CDR3. DNA of the CDR3: TGCAGCGCTGAAGGGGGTCCTAGCGGGTACTACGAGCAGTACTTC. Translating gives CSAEGGPSGYYEQYF.

This clonotype was seen repeatedly, ten times or more. The chain has TRBV7-2 and TRBJ1-5, with 7 bases aligning to TRBD1. Germline CDR1 reads SGHTA; CDR2 reads FQGNSA. V shed 5 bases, J shed 4 bases, and the junction held 5 bases outside the gene matches. CDR3 length: 14 residues. CDR3 residues: CASSPRQGNQPQHF. For the CDR3, the DNA is TGTGCCAGCAGCCCCAGACAGGGAAATCAGCCCCAGCATTTT. The entire variable domain, with the rest obtained from reference TRBV7-2 and TRBJ1-5, is as follows: GAGVSQSPSNKVTEKGKDVELRCDPISGHTALYWYRQSLGQGLEFLIYFQGNSAPDKSGLPSDRFSAERTGGSVSTLTIQRTQQEDSAVYLCASSPRQGNQPQHFGDGTRLSIL.

This clonotype was observed many times. V gene TRBV7-2 combines with J gene TRBJ2-2; no clear D. Deletions cut 2 bases from V and 5 bases from J, with 3 bases between. The germline gives CDR1 SGHTA, CDR2 FQGNSA. The CDR3 has 12 amino acids. CDR3 nucleotides: TGTGCCAGCAGCTTAAGGACCGGGGAGCTGTTTTTT. Translation gives CASSLRTGELFF.

This clonotype was seen many times. This chain joins TRBV7-2 and TRBJ1-2; 11 nucleotides align to TRBD1. Germline trimming cut 7 bases from V and 5 bases from J; bases unmatched to any gene: 9. This CDR3 region has 15 residues. The germline V gene encodes CDR1 SGHTA and CDR2 FQGNSA. DNA of the CDR3: TGTGCCAGCACTCAACCGGACAGGGGGCATTATGGCTACACCTTC. Residues: CASTQPDRGHYGYTF.

This clonotype was seen many times. The V call is TRBV4-2, the J call TRBJ1-5; D ambiguous. V was clipped by 0 bases and J by 7 bases, with 10 bases between them. CDR1 is LGHNA, CDR2 YNFKEQ, per germline. This CDR3 is 14 amino acids long. This CDR3 is CASSQDLAGQPQHF. The DNA of the CDR3 is TGTGCCAGCAGCCAAGATTTGGCAGGCCAGCCCCAGCATTTT.

In this sample, this clonotype turned up many times. The chain uses TRBV28 and TRBJ1-2; 7 nucleotides align to TRBD1. Germline V gene data show CDR1 as MDHEN and CDR2 as SYDVKM. The CDR3 spans 16 residues. Trimming at V came to 8 bases and at J to 8 bases, leaving 20 bases not matched to a gene. CDR3 DNA sequence: TGTGCCAGCGCCGCCTGGCACGACGGACAGGCGAAGGGCTACACCTTC. Its protein is CASAAWHDGQAKGYTF.

CDR3 nucleotides: TGTGCCAGCAGTTTCCTAGCCAACACGGCCTACGAGCAGTACTTC. Translation: CASSFLANTAYEQYF. The chain carries TRBV11-2 and TRBJ2-7; TRBD2 might be the D (5 bases). The CDR3 loop spans 15 amino acids. With 6 bases removed from V and 2 bases from J, the gap between germline ends came to 17 bases. Germline assignment: CDR1 SGHAT and CDR2 FQNNGV.

This clonotype was counted many times. The genes are TRBV5-1 and TRBJ2-6; TRBD1 might be the D (5 bases). CDR3 size: 16 residues. Germline V gene sequence: CDR1 SGHRS, CDR2 YFSETQ. V was cut by 2 bases and J by 0 bases, with 9 bases left in between. This CDR3 is CASSFTTGSGANVLTF. The CDR3 nucleotides read TGCGCCAGCAGCTTCACCACAGGCTCTGGGGCCAACGTCCTGACTTTC.

This chain uses TRBV7-9 with TRBJ2-5; the D is unclear. The V end was cut by 1 base, the J end by 3 bases, with 6 bases between. CDR3 length equals 13 residues. Germline CDR1 reads SEHNR; CDR2 reads FQNEAQ (reference sequence). The CDR3 loop is CASSLGGEETQYF. The CDR3 DNA sequence: TGTGCCAGCAGCTTAGGCGGAGAAGAGACCCAGTACTTC.

This clonotype was seen repeatedly, ten times or more. The rearrangement links TRBV7-2 to TRBJ1-1, with a tentative D call TRBD1 (5 bases). The CDR3 has 14 residues. The V end lost 5 bases, the J end lost 5 bases, and 15 bases lay between the germline ends. CDR1 SGHTA and CDR2 FQGNSA come from the germline V gene. The CDR3 reads CASSGQPGITEAFF. For the CDR3, the DNA is TGTGCCAGCAGCGGCCAGCCAGGGATTACTGAAGCTTTCTTT.

This clonotype appeared many times. This sequence joins TRBV7-9 and TRBJ1-3, with 7 bases matching TRBD1. This CDR3 is 16 amino acids long. Germline values: CDR1 SEHNR, CDR2 FQNEAQ (reference sequence). With 5 bases clipped from V and 0 bases from J, the junction kept 7 bases outside the gene matches. CDR3 sequence (DNA): TGTGCCAGCAGCCTTTGGGGACAGAGCTCTGGAAACACCATATATTTT. Translation: CASSLWGQSSGNTIYF.

The chain recombines TRBV6-1 with TRBJ1-1; D gene ambiguous. CDR3 length equals 14 residues. V gave up 6 bases and J gave up 1 base, with 12 bases separating them. CDR1 and CDR2 (germline): MNHNS, SASEGT. CDR3 DNA sequence: TGTGCCAGCAGAACAGATGGCGCGAACACTGAAGCTTTCTTT. Its protein is CASRTDGANTEAFF.

The rearrangement uses TRBV7-8 and TRBJ2-5; D call uncertain. This CDR3 contains 14 residues. The V gene lost 5 bases and the J gene lost 7 bases, with 17 bases spanning the gap. Germline V lookup: CDR1 SGHVS, CDR2 FQNEAQ. The CDR3 region is CASSPDGSPGTQYF. As DNA, the CDR3 is TGTGCCAGCAGCCCCGACGGGTCCCCGGGGACCCAGTACTTC.

This clonotype was detected ten times or more. The V and J genes are TRBV5-6 and TRBJ2-7; D perhaps matches TRBD1 (6 bases). V lost 4 bases, J lost 3 bases, and 11 bases lay in between. CDR1 SGHDT and CDR2 YYEEEE come from the germline V gene. The CDR3 sequence is 13 residues long. The CDR3, as DNA: TGTGCCAGCAGCCCCCCGGACAGCTACGAGCAGTACTTC. Its protein product is CASSPPDSYEQYF.

This clonotype was recorded many times. The chain joins TRBV6-5 to TRBJ2-3, with D hard to call. CDR1 is MNHEY, CDR2 SVGAGI, per germline. The CDR3 is 12 amino acids. The ends were cut back, 6 bases at V and 0 bases at J, with 4 bases in the middle. In DNA form, the CDR3 reads TGTGCCAGCAGAGTCAGCACAGATACGCAGTATTTT. This translates into CASRVSTDTQYF.

This clonotype was observed many times. The chain uses TRBV10-3 and TRBJ2-2; possibly TRBD2 for D (6 bases). Germline V CDR1 and CDR2: ENHRY, SYGVKD. The CDR3 has 17 residues. Between the trimmed V and J ends, which lost 3 bases and 2 bases, there was a span of 16 bases. The chain's CDR3 is CAISESPGVINTGELFF. CDR3 DNA: TGTGCCATCAGTGAAAGTCCGGGGGTCATAAACACCGGGGAGCTGTTTTTT.

At least ten counts were recorded for this clonotype. The V and J genes are TRBV28 and TRBJ2-1; 11 bases fit TRBD1. There are 16 residues in the CDR3. J lost 4 bases, V lost 1 base, and 3 bases had no gene match. Germline V CDR1 and CDR2: MDHEN, SYDVKM. The CDR3 loop reads CASSLLDRGPYNEQFF. The CDR3 DNA sequence: TGTGCCAGCAGTTTATTGGACAGGGGGCCATACAATGAGCAGTTCTTC.

This clonotype was detected ten times or more. The gene calls are TRBV6-6 and TRBJ1-5; the D is unclear. V lost 2 bases and J 0 bases, leaving 5 bases between the germline ends. Germline CDR1 and CDR2: MNHNY and SVGAGI (reference sequence). The CDR3 is made up of 14 amino acids. The CDR3, as DNA: TGTGCCAGCAGTTACATCGATAGCAATCAGCCCCAGCATTTT. Translation: CASSYIDSNQPQHF.

Only a few counts were recorded for this clonotype. A much more abundant neighbour one base away suggests this may be a read error. The chain uses TRBV6-1 and TRBJ1-2; D not resolved. Looked up from germline, CDR1 is MNHNS and CDR2 is SASEGT. This CDR3 is built from 13 residues. Trimming left V 6 bases short and J 2 bases short, with 10 bases between. This CDR3 reads CASRGNANYGYTF. The CDR3 region has the DNA TGTGCCAGCAGGGGGAACGCAAACTATGGCTACACCTTC.

The chain links TRBV29-1 to TRBJ2-7; D unresolved. V shed 0 bases and J shed 4 bases, with 7 bases lying between them. Germline loops: CDR1 SQVTM, CDR2 ANQGSEA. This CDR3 has 12 amino acids. The CDR3: CSVEDVRYEQYF. CDR3 DNA: TGCAGCGTTGAAGATGTCCGGTACGAGCAGTACTTC.

This chain joins TRBV5-1 and TRBJ2-7; TRBD1 agrees at 7 bases. CDR1 and CDR2 from the germline V gene are SGHRS and YFSETQ. The V segment lost 0 bases and the J segment 3 bases; nucleotides outside the gene matches: 9. The CDR3 is made up of 16 amino acids. The chain's CDR3 is CASSLGPTGAGYEQYF. The CDR3 bases are TGCGCCAGCAGCTTGGGGCCTACAGGGGCGGGCTACGAGCAGTACTTC.

This clonotype was detected many times. CDR3 nucleotide sequence: TGTGCCAGCAGCTTAATCCGGAGTAGCGTGCAGTTCTTC. Protein product: CASSLIRSSVQFF. This chain uses TRBV7-2 with TRBJ2-1, with D possibly TRBD2 on 5 matching bases. Looked up from germline, CDR1 is SGHTA and CDR2 is FQGNSA. This CDR3 comprises 13 residues. Between the trimmed V and J ends, which lost 2 bases and 12 bases, there was a span of 14 bases.

This clonotype was counted many times. This chain links TRBV20-1 with TRBJ2-7; D is unresolved. Germline-derived CDR1 and CDR2 are DFQATT and SNEGSKA (reference sequence). The CDR3 spans 11 residues. Trimming stripped 0 bases from V and 2 bases from J, with 2 bases between. DNA of the CDR3: TGCAGTGCTAGAGATGCCTACGAGCAGTACTTC. This sequence encodes CSARDAYEQYF.

This clonotype was counted many times. This chain joins TRBV7-9 and TRBJ2-4, with 8 bases aligning to TRBD2. CDR1 is SEHNR and CDR2 is FQNEAQ in the germline V gene (reference sequence). This CDR3 is 14 amino acids long. Losses at the gene ends were 5 bases for V and 11 bases for J; bases not matched to a gene: 11. The CDR3 here is CASSVTPREGVQYF. DNA for the CDR3: TGTGCCAGCAGCGTGACTCCCCGGGAGGGGGTTCAGTACTTC.

This clonotype was counted only a few times. The V call is TRBV3-1, the J call TRBJ1-3; the match to TRBD1 covers 8 bases. With 4 bases clipped from V and 2 bases from J, the junction kept 1 base outside the gene matches. This CDR3 is built from 14 residues. Germline V gene data show CDR1 as LGHDT and CDR2 as YNNKEL (reference sequence). As DNA, the CDR3 is TGTGCCAGCAGCCTACAGGGGGCTGGAAACACCATATATTTT. It is translated as CASSLQGAGNTIYF. Supplemented by reference TRBV3-1 and TRBJ1-3, the full variable domain reads DTAVSQTPKYLVTQMGNDKSIKCEQNLGHDTMYWYKQDSKKFLKIMFSYNNKELIINETVPNRFSPKSPDKAHLNLHINSLELGDSAVYFCASSLQGAGNTIYFGEGSWLTVV.

This clonotype was seen ten or more times. This chain connects TRBV18 to TRBJ2-3; D is unclear. Looked up from germline, CDR1 is KGHSH and CDR2 is LQKENI. V dropped 3 bases and J dropped 3 bases, with 7 bases sitting between them. This CDR3 is built from 13 residues. This chain's CDR3 is CASSPIGTDTQYF. CDR3 DNA: TGTGCCAGCTCACCTATCGGGACAGATACGCAGTATTTT.

This clonotype was counted between two and nine times. This rearrangement joins TRBV6-1 to TRBJ1-2; 7 bases line up with TRBD1. The V gene end was trimmed by 7 bases and the J gene end by 4 bases; junction bases not matched to a gene: 6. The length of the CDR3 is 13 residues. Germline loops: CDR1 MNHNS, CDR2 SASEGT. CDR3 loop: CASIPTGTYGYTF. CDR3 DNA: TGTGCCAGCATCCCGACAGGGACCTATGGCTACACCTTC.

This clonotype was observed many times. V is TRBV24-1 and J is TRBJ1-5; TRBD1 might be the D (5 bases). Per germline, CDR1 KGHDR and CDR2 SFDVKD. V lost 1 base to trimming and J lost 6 bases, with 6 bases between them. The CDR3 runs to 13 residues. CDR3 amino acids: CATSDFRGQPQHF. The CDR3 DNA sequence: TGTGCCACCAGTGATTTTAGGGGTCAGCCCCAGCATTTT.

This clonotype was detected many times. The gene calls are TRBV11-2 and TRBJ2-2; 8 nucleotides line up with TRBD1. The CDR3 extends over 15 amino acids. Germline CDR1 SGHAT, CDR2 FQNNGV. V lost 4 bases, J lost 6 bases, and 7 bases stayed unmatched. CDR3 sequence: CASSSEGQGAGELFF. The CDR3 bases are TGTGCCAGCAGCTCGGAAGGACAGGGCGCCGGGGAGCTGTTTTTT.